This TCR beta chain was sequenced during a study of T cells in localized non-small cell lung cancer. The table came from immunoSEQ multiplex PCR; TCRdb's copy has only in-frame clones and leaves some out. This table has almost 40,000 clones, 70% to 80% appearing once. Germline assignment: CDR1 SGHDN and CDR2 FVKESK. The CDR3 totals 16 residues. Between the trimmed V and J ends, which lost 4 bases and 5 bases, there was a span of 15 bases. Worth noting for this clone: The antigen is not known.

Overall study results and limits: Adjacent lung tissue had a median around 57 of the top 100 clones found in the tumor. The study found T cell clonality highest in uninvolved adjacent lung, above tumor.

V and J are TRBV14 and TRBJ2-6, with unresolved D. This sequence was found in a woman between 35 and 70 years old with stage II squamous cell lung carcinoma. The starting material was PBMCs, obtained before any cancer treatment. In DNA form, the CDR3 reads TGTGCCAGCAGCCGATGGATCTCTGGTAGGGCCAACGTCCTGACTTTC. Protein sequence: CASSRWISGRANVLTF. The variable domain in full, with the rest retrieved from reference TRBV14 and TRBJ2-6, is EAGVTQFPSHSVIEKGQTVTLRCDPISGHDNLYWYRRVMGKEIKFLLHFVKESKQDESGMPNNRFLAERTGGTYSTLKVQPAELEDSGVYFCASSRWISGRANVLTFGAGSRLTVL.